This TCR beta chain originates from a study of T cells in localized non-small cell lung cancer. Profiled with immunoSEQ multiplex PCR; TCRdb holds only in-frame clones, not every one. This table holds 65,000 to 95,000 clones, over 70% found once. The CDR3 totals 17 residues. V dropped 1 base and J dropped 0 bases, with 17 bases sitting between them. This clone was observed a single time. The sequenced sample was PBMCs, obtained before any cancer treatment. The sequence came from a man between 40 and 69 years old with stage II squamous cell lung carcinoma. The chain carries TRBV5-3 and TRBJ2-7, with D tentatively TRBD1 (5 bases). Being an ORF, TRBV5-3 has a function that is uncertain. CDR3 coding DNA: TGTGCCAGAAGCTTGCCTAGTGACAGACTTTTCTCCTACGAGCAGTACTTC. Translated, it gives CARSLPSDRLFSYEQYF.